The sequence of this T cell receptor (beta chain) was determined in a study of technical replicates of blood from a few donors. Data came from immunoSEQ multiplex PCR; TCRdb stores just in-frame clones and leaves some out. The sample has some 57,000 clones; roughly 97% are singletons. The CDR3 runs to 16 residues. Trimming took off 4 bases at V and 7 bases at J, with 23 bases between the two ends. The V gene is TRBV5-3, the J gene TRBJ1-2; no firm D call. Being an ORF, TRBV5-3 has a function that is uncertain. This receptor was obtained from a human donor in good health. Sequenced input: T cells isolated from PBMCs. In DNA, the CDR3 is TGTGCCAGAAGCCACCCCGAGGGCAGGCCCCTTGGTGGCTACACCTTC. Amino acid sequence: CARSHPEGRPLGGYTF.